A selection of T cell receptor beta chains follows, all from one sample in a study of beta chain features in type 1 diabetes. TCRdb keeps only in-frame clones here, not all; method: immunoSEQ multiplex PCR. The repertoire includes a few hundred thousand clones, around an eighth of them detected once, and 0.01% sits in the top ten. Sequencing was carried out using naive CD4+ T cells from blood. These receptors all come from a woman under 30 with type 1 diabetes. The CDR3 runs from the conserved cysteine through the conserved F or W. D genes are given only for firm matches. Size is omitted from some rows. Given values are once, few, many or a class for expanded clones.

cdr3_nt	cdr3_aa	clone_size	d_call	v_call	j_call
TGTGCCAGCAGGTTAGCCCGGAGCACCGGGGAGCTGTTTTTT	CASRLARSTGELFF	few	-	TRBV28	TRBJ2-2
TGTGCCAGCAGCTTGCCCGGGAGCAATCAGCCCCAGCATTTT	CASSLPGSNQPQHF	few	-	TRBV7-9	TRBJ1-5
TGTGCCAGCAGCTTAGCCGGGGGATTGTGGCAGCCCCAGCATTTT	CASSLAGGLWQPQHF	-	-	TRBV7-2	TRBJ1-5
TGCGCCAGCAGCAAAATAGGACTGGATTCTAAGACCCAGTACTTC	CASSKIGLDSKTQYF	-	-	TRBV5-1	TRBJ2-5
TGCGCCAGCAGCTTGGCCGCGTCCGATCAAGAGACCCAGTACTTC	CASSLAASDQETQYF	few	-	TRBV5-1	TRBJ2-5
TGTGCCTGGAGAAGGGACTACAATCAGCCCCAGCATTTT	CAWRRDYNQPQHF	-	-	TRBV30	TRBJ1-5
TGTGCCAGTTTCGGGACAGCCGAGAATTACAATGAGCAGTTCTTC	CASFGTAENYNEQFF	-	TRBD1	TRBV28	TRBJ2-1
TGTGCCAGTAAGGAGTCTGGGGCCAACGTCCTGACTTTC	CASKESGANVLTF	-	-	TRBV6-4	TRBJ2-6
TGTGCCACCCGTGAGACAGGGATCCACGAGCAGTACTTC	CATRETGIHEQYF	few	TRBD1	TRBV5-4	TRBJ2-7
TGTGCCAGCAGTGATGGGCACGTCGGGGTACCAGAGCAGTACTTC	CASSDGHVGVPEQYF	-	-	TRBV25-1	TRBJ2-7
TGTGCCAGTACCCAAACAGGAAGCTCCTACGAGCAGTACTTC	CASTQTGSSYEQYF	-	-	TRBV19	TRBJ2-7
TGTGCTAGTGGTTTTGGGGACAGGGCCACCGGGGAGCTGTTTTTT	CASGFGDRATGELFF	few	TRBD1	TRBV12-5	TRBJ2-2
TGTGCCAGCAGCCACCCAGGGTCGTCCTACAATGAGCAGTTCTTC	CASSHPGSSYNEQFF	few	-	TRBV7-2	TRBJ2-1
TGCGCCAGCAGCCAACACGTCCAGGGGGCGCGGGACAATGAGCAGTTCTTC	CASSQHVQGARDNEQFF	-	TRBD1	TRBV4-1	TRBJ2-1
TGTGCCAGCAGCCAAGAGCCCAGGGGCGATGGCTACACCTTC	CASSQEPRGDGYTF	-	-	TRBV5-4	TRBJ1-2
TGTGCCAGCAGTGTCCGGGACACGAATTCACCCCTCCACTTT	CASSVRDTNSPLHF	-	-	TRBV2	TRBJ1-6
TGTGCCGCGCGGACCCTGGGACAGGGGGACCAGAACACTGAAGCTTTCTTT	CAARTLGQGDQNTEAFF	-	TRBD1	TRBV10-3	TRBJ1-1
TGTGCCAGCAGACCAAGGACAGAGATCACTGAAGCTTTCTTT	CASRPRTEITEAFF	-	-	TRBV6-5	TRBJ1-1
TGTGCCTGGAGCCCGACAGGGACGCAGTATTTT	CAWSPTGTQYF	-	TRBD1	TRBV30	TRBJ2-3
TGTGCCAGCACCCCTAATGGAGGCACGCAGTATTTT	CASTPNGGTQYF	few	-	TRBV5-6	TRBJ2-3
TGTGCCAGCAGCCTAAGACAGCCAAGGTCCTACAATGAGCAGTTCTTC	CASSLRQPRSYNEQFF	-	-	TRBV7-8	TRBJ2-1
TGTGCCAGCTCACCACCGAACAGCTCGGACGGGGAGCTGTTTTTT	CASSPPNSSDGELFF	few	-	TRBV18	TRBJ2-2
TGTGCCTGGAACAGGGGGACGATCGACACTGAAGCTTTCTTT	CAWNRGTIDTEAFF	-	TRBD1	TRBV30	TRBJ1-1
TGTGCCAGCAGCTTAGGACAGGGTGGGAATCAGCCCCAGCATTTT	CASSLGQGGNQPQHF	few	TRBD1	TRBV11-2	TRBJ1-5
TGTGCCAGCAGCGGACAGGACAGGGCCGGGGATACGCAGTATTTT	CASSGQDRAGDTQYF	-	TRBD1	TRBV7-9	TRBJ2-3
TGTGCCAGCAGCCCGGGACTCGGGCAGTACTTC	CASSPGLGQYF	few	-	TRBV2	TRBJ2-7
TGTGCCAGCAGCGTAGACAGGGATGAGCAGTTCTTC	CASSVDRDEQFF	-	-	TRBV9	TRBJ2-1
TGTGCCAGCTCATCCGACACCTACGAGCAGTACTTC	CASSSDTYEQYF	-	-	TRBV18	TRBJ2-7
TGTGCCAGCAGTCCGGGAAACGGGGCCAACGTCCTGACTTTC	CASSPGNGANVLTF	-	-	TRBV5-4	TRBJ2-6